The sequence of this T cell receptor (beta chain) was determined in a study of response to subunit inactivated influenza vaccine. Findings of the study overall: Every seasonal influenza vaccination brings in few new T cells, the authors suggested.

Losses at the gene ends were 3 bases for V and 4 bases for J; bases not matched to a gene: 10. The CDR3 length is 16 residues. CDR1 MDHEN and CDR2 SYDVKM come from the germline V gene. Each CDR3 protein gets one entry after TCRdb re-called the RT-PCR reads with MiXCR. The data show approximately 530,000 distinct CDR3 sequences, about 8% seen once. At least ten counts were recorded for this clonotype. Antigen: not known. The clonotype originates from a man aged 50 to 69 who received an inactivated influenza vaccine. This material consisted of PBMCs from blood, taken roughly 24 months after vaccination. The V and J genes are TRBV28 and TRBJ2-5; TRBD2 aligns across 8 bases. This CDR3 is CASSFLLAGRGETQYF. DNA for the CDR3: TGTGCCAGCAGTTTCTTGCTAGCGGGTAGGGGAGAGACCCAGTACTTC.